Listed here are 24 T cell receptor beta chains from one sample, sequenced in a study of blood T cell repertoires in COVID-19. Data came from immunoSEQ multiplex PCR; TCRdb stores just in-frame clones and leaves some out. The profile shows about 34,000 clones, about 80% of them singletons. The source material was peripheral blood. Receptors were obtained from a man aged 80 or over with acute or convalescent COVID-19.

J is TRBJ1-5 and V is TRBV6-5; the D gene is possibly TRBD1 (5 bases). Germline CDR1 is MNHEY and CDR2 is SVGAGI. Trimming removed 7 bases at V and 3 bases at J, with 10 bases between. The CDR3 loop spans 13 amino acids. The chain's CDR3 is CASNRQFNQPQHF. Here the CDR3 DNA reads TGTGCCAGCAATCGACAGTTCAATCAGCCCCAGCATTTT.

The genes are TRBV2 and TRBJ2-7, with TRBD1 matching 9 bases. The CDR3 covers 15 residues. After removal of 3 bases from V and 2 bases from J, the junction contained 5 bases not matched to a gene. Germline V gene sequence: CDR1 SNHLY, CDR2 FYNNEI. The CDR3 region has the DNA TGTGCCAGCAGTGATAAGGGGACAGGGCCCTACGAGCAGTACTTC. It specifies CASSDKGTGPYEQYF.

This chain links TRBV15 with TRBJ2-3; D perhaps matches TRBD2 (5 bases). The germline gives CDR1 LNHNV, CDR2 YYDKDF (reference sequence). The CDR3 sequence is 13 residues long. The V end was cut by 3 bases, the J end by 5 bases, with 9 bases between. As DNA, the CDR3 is TGTGCCACCAGCAGGAAACGGGGAGATACGCAGTATTTT. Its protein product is CATSRKRGDTQYF.

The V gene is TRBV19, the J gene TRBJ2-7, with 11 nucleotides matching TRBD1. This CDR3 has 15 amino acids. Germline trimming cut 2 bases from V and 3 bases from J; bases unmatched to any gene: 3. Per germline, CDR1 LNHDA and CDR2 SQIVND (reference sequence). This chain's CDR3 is CASSITGTGGYEQYF. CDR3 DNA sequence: TGTGCCAGTAGTATAACCGGGACAGGGGGCTACGAGCAGTACTTC. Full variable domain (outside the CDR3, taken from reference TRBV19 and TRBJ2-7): DGGITQSPKYLFRKEGQNVTLSCEQNLNHDAMYWYRQDPGQGLRLIYYSQIVNDFQKGDIAEGYSVSREKKESFPLTVTSAQKNPTAFYLCASSITGTGGYEQYFGPGTRLTVT.

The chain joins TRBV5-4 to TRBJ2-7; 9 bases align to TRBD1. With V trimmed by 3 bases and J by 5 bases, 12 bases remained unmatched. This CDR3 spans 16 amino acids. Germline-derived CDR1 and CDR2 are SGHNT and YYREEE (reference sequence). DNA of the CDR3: TGTGCCAGCAGCTGGGCTCCCGGGACAGGGAGGGACGAGCAGTACTTC. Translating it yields CASSWAPGTGRDEQYF. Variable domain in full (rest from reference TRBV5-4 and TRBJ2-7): ETGVTQSPTHLIKTRGQQVTLRCSSQSGHNTVSWYQQALGQGPQFIFQYYREEENGRGNFPPRFSGLQFPNYSSELNVNALELDDSALYLCASSWAPGTGRDEQYFGPGTRLTVT.

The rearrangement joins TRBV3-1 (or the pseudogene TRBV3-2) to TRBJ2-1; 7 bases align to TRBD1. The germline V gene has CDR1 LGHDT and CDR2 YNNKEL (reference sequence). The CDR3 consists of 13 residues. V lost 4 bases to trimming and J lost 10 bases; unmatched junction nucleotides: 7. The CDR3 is CASSRRQGGEQFF. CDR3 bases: TGTGCCAGCAGCCGCCGACAGGGCGGCGAGCAGTTCTTC.

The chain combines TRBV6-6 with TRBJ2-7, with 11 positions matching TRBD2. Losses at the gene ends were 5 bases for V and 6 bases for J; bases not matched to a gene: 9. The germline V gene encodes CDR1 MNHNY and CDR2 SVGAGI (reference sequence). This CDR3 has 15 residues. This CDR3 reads CASSTLAGGPSEQYF. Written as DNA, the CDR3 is TGTGCCAGCAGTACCTTAGCGGGAGGGCCCAGCGAGCAGTACTTC.

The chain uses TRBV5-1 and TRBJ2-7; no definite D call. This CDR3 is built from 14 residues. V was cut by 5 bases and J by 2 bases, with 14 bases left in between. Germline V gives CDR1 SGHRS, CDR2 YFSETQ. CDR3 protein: CASSVDTSPYEQYF. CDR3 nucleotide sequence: TGCGCCAGCAGTGTCGACACCAGCCCCTACGAGCAGTACTTC.

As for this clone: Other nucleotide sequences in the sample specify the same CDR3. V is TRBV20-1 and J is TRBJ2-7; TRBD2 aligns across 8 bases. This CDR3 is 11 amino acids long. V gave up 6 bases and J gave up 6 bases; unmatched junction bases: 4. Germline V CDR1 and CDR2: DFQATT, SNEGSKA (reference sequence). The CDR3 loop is CSASGSREQYF. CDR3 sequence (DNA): TGCAGTGCCAGCGGGAGCCGCGAGCAGTACTTC.

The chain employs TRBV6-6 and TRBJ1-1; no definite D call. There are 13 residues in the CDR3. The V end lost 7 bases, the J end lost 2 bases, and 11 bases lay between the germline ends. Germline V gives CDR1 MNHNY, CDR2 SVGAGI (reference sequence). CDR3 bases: TGTGCCAGCATTTTATCCCTCAACACTGAAGCTTTCTTT. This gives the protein CASILSLNTEAFF.

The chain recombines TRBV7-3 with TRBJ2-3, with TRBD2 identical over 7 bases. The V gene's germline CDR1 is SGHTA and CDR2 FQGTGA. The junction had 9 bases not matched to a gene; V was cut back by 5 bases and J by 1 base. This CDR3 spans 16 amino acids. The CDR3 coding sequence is TGTGCCAGCAGCCCCCAACCTAGCGGTGGCACAGATACGCAGTATTTT. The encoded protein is CASSPQPSGGTDTQYF.

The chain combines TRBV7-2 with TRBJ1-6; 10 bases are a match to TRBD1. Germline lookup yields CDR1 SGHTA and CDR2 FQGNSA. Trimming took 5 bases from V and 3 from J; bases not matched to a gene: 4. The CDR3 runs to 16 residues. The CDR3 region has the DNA TGTGCCAGCAGCACCGGGACAGGGGACTATAATTCACCCCTCCACTTT. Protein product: CASSTGTGDYNSPLHF.

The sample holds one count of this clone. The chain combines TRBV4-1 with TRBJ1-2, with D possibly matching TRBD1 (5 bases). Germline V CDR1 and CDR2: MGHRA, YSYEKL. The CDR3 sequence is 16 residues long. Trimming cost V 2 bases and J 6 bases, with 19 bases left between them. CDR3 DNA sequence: TGCGCCAGCAGCCAAACGCCCAGGGAAACAGCTGATGGCTACACCTTC. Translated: CASSQTPRETADGYTF.

The CDR3 coding sequence is TGTGCCTGGGGCGGGGTAGACTACGAGCAGTACTTC. Its translation: CAWGGVDYEQYF. This chain links TRBV30 with TRBJ2-7, with D possibly TRBD2 on 6 matching bases. From germline, CDR1 is GTSNPN and CDR2 SVGIG (reference sequence). The length of the CDR3 is 12 residues. Trimming pared 5 bases from V and 3 bases from J, leaving 11 bases between.

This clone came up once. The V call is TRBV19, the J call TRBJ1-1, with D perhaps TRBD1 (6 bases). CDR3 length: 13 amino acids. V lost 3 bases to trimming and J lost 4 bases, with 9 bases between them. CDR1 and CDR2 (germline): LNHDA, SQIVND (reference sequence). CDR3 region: CASSMGGPTEAFF. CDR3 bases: TGTGCCAGTAGTATGGGGGGGCCCACTGAAGCTTTCTTT.

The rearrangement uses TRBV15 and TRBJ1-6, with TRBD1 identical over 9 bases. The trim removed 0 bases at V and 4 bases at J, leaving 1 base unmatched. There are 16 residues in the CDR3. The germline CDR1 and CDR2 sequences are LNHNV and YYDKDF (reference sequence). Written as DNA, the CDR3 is TGTGCCACCAGCAGAGAGGGACAGGGTTATAATTCACCCCTCCACTTT. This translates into CATSREGQGYNSPLHF. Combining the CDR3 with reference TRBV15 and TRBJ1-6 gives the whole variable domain DAMVIQNPRYQVTQFGKPVTLSCSQTLNHNVMYWYQQKSSQAPKLLFHYYDKDFNNEADTPDNFQSRRPNTSFCFLDIRSPGLGDTAMYLCATSREGQGYNSPLHFGNGTRLTVT.

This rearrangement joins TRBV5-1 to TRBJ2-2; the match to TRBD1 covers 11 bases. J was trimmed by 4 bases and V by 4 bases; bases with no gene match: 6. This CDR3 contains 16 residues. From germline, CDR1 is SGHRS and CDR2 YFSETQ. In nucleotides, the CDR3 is TGCGCCAGCAGCACAGGACAGGGGGCGCCCACCGGGGAGCTGTTTTTT. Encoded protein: CASSTGQGAPTGELFF.

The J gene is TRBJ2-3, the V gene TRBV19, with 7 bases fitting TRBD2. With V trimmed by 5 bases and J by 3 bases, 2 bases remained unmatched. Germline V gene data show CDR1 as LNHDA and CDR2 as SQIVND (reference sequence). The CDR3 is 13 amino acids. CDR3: CASSLRGTDTQYF. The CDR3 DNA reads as TGTGCCAGTAGTTTGCGGGGGACAGATACGCAGTATTTT.

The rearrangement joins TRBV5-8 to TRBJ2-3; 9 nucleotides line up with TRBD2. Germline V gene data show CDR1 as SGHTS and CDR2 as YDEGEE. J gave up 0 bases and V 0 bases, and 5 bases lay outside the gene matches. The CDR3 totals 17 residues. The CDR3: CASSLETSGSSTDTQYF. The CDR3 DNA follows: TGTGCCAGCAGCTTGGAGACTAGCGGATCTAGCACAGATACGCAGTATTTT.

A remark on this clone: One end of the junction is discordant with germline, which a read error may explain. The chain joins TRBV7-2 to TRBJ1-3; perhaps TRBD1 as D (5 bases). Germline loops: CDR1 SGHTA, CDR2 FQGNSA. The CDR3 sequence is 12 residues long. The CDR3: CASSPLRVAGHF. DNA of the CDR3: TGTGCCAGCAGCCCCCTGAGAGTTGCAGGGCATTTT.

The CDR3 DNA sequence: TGTGCCAGCAGCTTCAGGGGAATGGGCAATCAGCCCCAGCATTTT. Its translation: CASSFRGMGNQPQHF. The gene calls are TRBV11-2 and TRBJ1-5; maybe TRBD1 (6 bases). Germline loops: CDR1 SGHAT, CDR2 FQNNGV. CDR3 length: 15 amino acids. V lost 3 bases and J 2 bases, leaving 11 bases between the germline ends.

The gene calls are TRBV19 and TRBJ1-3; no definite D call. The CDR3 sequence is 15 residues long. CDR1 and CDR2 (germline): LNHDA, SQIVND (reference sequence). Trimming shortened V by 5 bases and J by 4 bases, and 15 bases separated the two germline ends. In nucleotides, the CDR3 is TGTGCCAGTAGTCCTCCATCCTTGAGCGGAAACACCATATATTTT. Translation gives CASSPPSLSGNTIYF.

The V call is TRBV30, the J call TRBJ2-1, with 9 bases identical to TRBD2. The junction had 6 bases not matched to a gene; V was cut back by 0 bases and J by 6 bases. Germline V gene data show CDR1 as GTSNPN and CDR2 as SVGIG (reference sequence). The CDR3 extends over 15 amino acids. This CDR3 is CAWSVGLAGRNEQFF. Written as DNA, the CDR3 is TGTGCCTGGAGTGTCGGGCTAGCGGGACGCAATGAGCAGTTCTTC.

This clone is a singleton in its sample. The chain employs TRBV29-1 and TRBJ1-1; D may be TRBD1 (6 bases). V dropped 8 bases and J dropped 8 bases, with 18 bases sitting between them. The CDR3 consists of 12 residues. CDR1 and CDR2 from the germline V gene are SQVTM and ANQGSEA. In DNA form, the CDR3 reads TGCAGCCTTATACAGGGTGATGCGGAAGCTTTCTTT. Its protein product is CSLIQGDAEAFF. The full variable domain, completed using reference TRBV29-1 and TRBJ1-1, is SAVISQKPSRDICQRGTSLTIQCQVDSQVTMMFWYRQQPGQSLTLIATANQGSEATYESGFVIDKFPISRPNLTFSTLTVSNMSPEDSSIYLCSLIQGDAEAFFGQGTRLTVV.